The 8 T cell receptor beta chains below come from one sample, sequenced in a study of vaccination and CD4 T cells after COVID-19. The treatment was: roughly 10-day PBMC culture with coronavirus spike peptide pools or control peptides (ViraFEST assay). An unexposed donor provided the CD4+ T cells, which were collected before the COVID-19 pandemic (2011-2018). Their specific antigens are unknown. Once obtained from cultured CD4+ T cells, the DNA was sequenced using the Oncomine TCR Beta short-read assay. TCRdb processed the PCR reads anew with MiXCR; each CDR3 protein has one entry. This sample has approximately 5,800 distinct CDR3 sequences; about 40% occur once, and the top ten carry 38%. The sequenced sample consisted of CD4+ T cells from blood, cultured in vitro. These receptor sequences come from a human donor in good health.

The chain uses TRBV3-1 and TRBJ2-7; D gene unclear. Germline V gives CDR1 LGHDT, CDR2 YNNKEL (reference sequence). Deletions cut 4 bases from V and 2 bases from J, with 12 bases between. The CDR3 spans 14 residues. The CDR3, as DNA: TGTGCCAGCAGCCCTAGGCCCCAACCCTACGAGCAGTACTTC. Translating it yields CASSPRPQPYEQYF.

This clonotype turned up a few times. The genes are TRBV7-8 and TRBJ2-3; possibly TRBD2 for D (5 bases). V gave up 2 bases and J gave up 1 base, with 13 bases separating them. From germline, CDR1 is SGHVS and CDR2 FQNEAQ. This CDR3 contains 16 residues. The CDR3 coding sequence is TGTGCCAGCAGCTTAAGAGGGAATTCGGGCACAGATACGCAGTATTTT. This translates into CASSLRGNSGTDTQYF.

The V call is TRBV20-1, the J call TRBJ2-5, with TRBD1 identical over 8 bases. The CDR3 totals 12 residues. V shed 5 bases, J shed 2 bases, and the junction held 1 base outside the gene matches. Looked up from germline, CDR1 is DFQATT and CDR2 is SNEGSKA (reference sequence). The CDR3 DNA reads TGCAGTGCTGGGGACAGGCAAGAGACCCAGTACTTC. Translation gives CSAGDRQETQYF.

The chain is built from TRBV19 and TRBJ1-5; 7 bases line up with TRBD1. CDR1 is LNHDA, CDR2 SQIVND, per germline (reference sequence). CDR3 size: 16 residues. V gave up 2 bases and J gave up 3 bases; unmatched junction bases: 7. CDR3 sequence (DNA): TGTGCCAGTAGTATACCCGTGAGGGGGCCCAATCAGCCCCAGCATTTT. Amino acids: CASSIPVRGPNQPQHF. The full variable domain, with the rest looked up from reference TRBV19 and TRBJ1-5, is DGGITQSPKYLFRKEGQNVTLSCEQNLNHDAMYWYRQDPGQGLRLIYYSQIVNDFQKGDIAEGYSVSREKKESFPLTVTSAQKNPTAFYLCASSIPVRGPNQPQHFGDGTRLSIL.

This clonotype turned up a few times. V gene TRBV7-9 combines with J gene TRBJ1-5; TRBD1 might be the D (5 bases). Between the trimmed V and J ends, which lost 1 base and 3 bases, there was a span of 10 bases. The CDR3 covers 15 residues. Germline CDR1 is SEHNR and CDR2 is FQNEAQ (reference sequence). The CDR3 loop reads CASSLGGVDNQPQHF. The CDR3 DNA reads as TGTGCCAGCAGCTTAGGGGGCGTCGACAATCAGCCCCAGCATTTT. The full variable domain, rest sourced from reference TRBV7-9 and TRBJ1-5, is DTGVSQNPRHKITKRGQNVTFRCDPISEHNRLYWYRQTLGQGPEFLTYFQNEAQLEKSRLLSDRFSAERPKGSFSTLEIQRTEQGDSAMYLCASSLGGVDNQPQHFGDGTRLSIL.

This clonotype showed up just a few times. The chain's CDR3 is CASSESRVLLGTEAFF. DNA of the CDR3: TGCGCCAGCAGTGAGTCGAGGGTCCTCCTGGGGACTGAAGCTTTCTTT. J is TRBJ1-1 and V is TRBV10-1; D is uncertain. Trimming took 0 bases from V and 5 from J, leaving 16 bases between them. Germline CDR1 reads WNHNN; CDR2 reads SYGVQD (reference sequence). The CDR3 is 16 amino acids.

The table lists this clonotype with a few counts. The chain links TRBV19 to TRBJ1-6; TRBD1 matches 11 bases. J gave up 3 bases and V 5 bases, and 3 bases lay outside the gene matches. This CDR3 comprises 16 residues. Germline V gene sequence: CDR1 LNHDA, CDR2 SQIVND (reference sequence). CDR3: CASSSGTGGYNSPLHF. The CDR3 nucleotides read TGTGCCAGTAGTTCCGGGACAGGGGGCTATAATTCACCCCTCCACTTT.

This rearrangement joins TRBV12-3 or TRBV12-4 to TRBJ1-2, with D unresolved. This CDR3 contains 11 residues. V lost 6 bases, J lost 14 bases, and 16 bases lay in between. The CDR3 is CASSMGGGWTF. The CDR3 bases are TGTGCCAGCAGCATGGGTGGCGGTTGGACCTTC.